These T cell receptor beta chains were read from a single sample in a study of blood T cell repertoires in COVID-19. The table came from immunoSEQ multiplex PCR; TCRdb's copy has only in-frame clones and leaves some out. The sample includes around 19,000 clones, roughly 86% of them seen just once. Sequenced: peripheral blood. These receptors were collected from a human donor in a cohort sampled during active COVID-19. Each CDR3 is given with its conserved first and last residue. The order of the fields is clone size, J gene, D gene, V gene, CDR3 protein, CDR3 DNA. The D gene is left open where the match is weak. Clone size is shown for a subset of rows, as once, few, many or a class of expanded clone.

- TRBJ1-4 - TRBV23-1 CASKRDFHEKLFF TGCGCCAGCAAACGGGACTTCCATGAAAAACTGTTTTTT
- TRBJ2-7 TRBD1 TRBV30 CASPGQGHEQYF TGTGCCTCCCCGGGACAGGGGCACGAGCAGTACTTC
- TRBJ1-2 TRBD1 TRBV27 CASSPGTGTYGYTF TGTGCCAGCAGTCCGGGGACAGGGACCTATGGCTACACCTTC
- TRBJ2-3 TRBD2 TRBV2 CASRVTSARSDTQYF TGTGCCAGCAGGGTGACTAGCGCCAGATCAGATACGCAGTATTTT
- TRBJ2-7 - TRBV28 CASSTLYKYEQYF TGTGCCAGCAGTACCCTTTACAAGTACGAGCAGTACTTC
- TRBJ1-5 - TRBV6-8 CASSTYDDVHYSNQPQHF TGTGCCAGCAGTACCTATGATGACGTCCACTATAGCAATCAGCCCCAGCATTTT
- TRBJ2-7 TRBD2 TRBV11-2 CASSRAGGPYEQYF TGTGCCAGCAGCCGGGCGGGGGGCCCCTACGAGCAGTACTTC
- TRBJ1-1 - TRBV28 CASKGGGGTEAFF TGTGCCTCAAAAGGCGGGGGGGGAACTGAAGCTTTCTTT
- TRBJ1-1 TRBD1 TRBV4-1 CASSQDWGRRQGSNTEAFF TGCGCCAGCAGCCAAGATTGGGGGCGCCGACAGGGGTCGAACACTGAAGCTTTCTTT
- TRBJ2-6 TRBD2 TRBV7-9 CASSFELAGFSGANVLTF TGTGCCAGCAGCTTCGAACTAGCGGGATTCTCTGGGGCCAACGTCCTGACTTTC
few TRBJ1-4 - TRBV3-1/TRBV3-2 CASSQGQTALNEKLFF TGTGCCAGCAGCCAAGGCCAGACAGCCCTTAATGAAAAACTGTTTTTT
- TRBJ2-5 TRBD2 TRBV19 CASSARLAETQYF TGTGCCAGTAGTGCCAGACTAGCGGAGACCCAGTACTTC
- TRBJ1-2 TRBD1 TRBV6-2/TRBV6-3 CASSYTWTGDYGYTF TGTGCCAGCAGTTACACGTGGACAGGTGACTATGGCTACACCTTC
- TRBJ2-3 - TRBV9 CASSFSVGTDTQYF TGTGCCAGCAGCTTTAGCGTAGGCACAGATACGCAGTATTTT
once TRBJ2-1 - TRBV6-5 CASSLGRGSYNEQFF TGTGCCAGCAGTTTGGGTAGGGGCTCCTACAATGAGCAGTTCTTC
- TRBJ2-2 TRBD2 TRBV13 CASSPMTSGRAPAGELFF TGTGCCAGCAGCCCGATGACTAGCGGGAGGGCCCCTGCCGGGGAGCTGTTTTTT
- TRBJ1-5 - TRBV19 CASSIIGQLQPQHF TGTGCCAGTAGTATTATCGGACAGCTTCAGCCCCAGCATTTT
- TRBJ1-5 TRBD1 TRBV28 CASGGQLNQPQHF TGTGCCAGCGGGGGACAGCTCAATCAGCCCCAGCATTTT
few TRBJ2-7 TRBD2 TRBV11-3 CASSLWLPGSSGSYEQYF TGTGCCAGCAGCTTATGGCTGCCAGGGTCTAGCGGCTCCTACGAGCAGTACTTC
- TRBJ1-2 TRBD1 TRBV27 CASSSLSGTGGGLGYGYTF TGTGCCAGCAGTTCTCTATCCGGGACAGGGGGCGGACTGGGCTATGGCTACACCTTC
- TRBJ2-5 TRBD2 TRBV4-2 CASSQDGREVETQYF TGTGCCAGCAGCCAAGATGGGCGGGAGGTAGAGACCCAGTACTTC
- TRBJ2-1 TRBD1 TRBV24-1 CATSDTDRDYNEQFF TGTGCCACCAGTGATACCGACAGGGACTACAATGAGCAGTTCTTC